The 21 T cell receptor beta chains below were found in one sample sequenced in a study of OX40 agonist ivuxolimab in advanced cancers. Here immunoSEQ multiplex PCR was the method, and the copy in TCRdb shows in-frame clones only, minus some. The table records about 78,000 clones, roughly nine tenths of them present only once. Sequencing used CD4+ or CD8+ T cells sorted from blood, obtained in a trial of the OX40 agonist ivuxolimab. These receptor sequences come from an adult with an advanced solid tumor such as melanoma, head and neck, liver or kidney cancer.

This chain joins TRBV5-1 and TRBJ1-1; no firm D call. The CDR3 runs to 14 residues. CDR1 is SGHRS, CDR2 YFSETQ, per germline. V was trimmed by 4 bases and J by 0 bases, leaving 10 bases between them. CDR3 protein: CASSLSRMNTEAFF. CDR3 coding DNA: TGCGCCAGCAGCCTCTCGCGGATGAACACTGAAGCTTTCTTT. Complete variable domain (other parts from reference TRBV5-1 and TRBJ1-1): KAGVTQTPRYLIKTRGQQVTLSCSPISGHRSVSWYQQTPGQGLQFLFEYFSETQRNKGNFPGRFSGRQFSNSRSEMNVSTLELGDSALYLCASSLSRMNTEAFFGQGTRLTVV.

The V gene is TRBV19, the J gene TRBJ1-2; tentative D call: TRBD1 (5 bases). Germline assignment: CDR1 LNHDA and CDR2 SQIVND (reference sequence). The CDR3 spans 13 residues. V was cut by 5 bases and J by 8 bases, with 15 bases left in between. CDR3 in DNA: TGTGCCAGTAGTCTTAACGCCCCAGGGGGCTACACCTTC. This codes for CASSLNAPGGYTF.

V usage is TRBV6-1 and J usage is TRBJ1-2; possible D gene TRBD1, 5 bases. The germline V gene has CDR1 MNHNS and CDR2 SASEGT. This CDR3 comprises 15 residues. The V end lost 2 bases, the J end lost 4 bases, and 14 bases lay between the germline ends. In DNA form, the CDR3 reads TGTGCCAGCAGTGAAATCCAGGGCAAGGGCTATGGCTACACCTTC. Protein sequence: CASSEIQGKGYGYTF.

The rearrangement uses TRBV5-4 and TRBJ2-2; D might be TRBD2 (6 bases). In germline, CDR1 is SGHNT, CDR2 YYREEE (reference sequence). The CDR3 loop spans 17 amino acids. V was shortened by 0 bases and J by 3 bases, with 15 bases between the two germline ends. The CDR3 protein is CASSLGTKMRDTGELFF. The CDR3 DNA reads TGTGCCAGCAGCTTGGGGACTAAGATGCGAGACACCGGGGAGCTGTTTTTT.

This clone was observed a single time. Written as DNA, the CDR3 is TGTGCCACCCGGGCTAGCGGCACCGGGGAGCTGTTTTTT. Amino acids: CATRASGTGELFF. This chain uses TRBV15 with TRBJ2-2; 7 bases fit TRBD2. The CDR3 spans 13 residues. J was trimmed by 4 bases and V by 8 bases; bases with no gene match: 4. The germline V gene has CDR1 LNHNV and CDR2 YYDKDF (reference sequence).

The chain links TRBV5-6 to TRBJ1-6; D unclear. Per the germline V gene, CDR1 is SGHDT and CDR2 is YYEEEE. Trimming cost V 2 bases and J 0 bases, with 6 bases left between them. This CDR3 contains 15 residues. For the CDR3, the DNA is TGTGCCAGCAGCTTAGTGAGCTCCTATAATTCACCCCTCCACTTT. The encoded protein is CASSLVSSYNSPLHF.

This clone was counted once. The rearrangement links TRBV6-5 to TRBJ2-1; unclear D gene. The CDR3 covers 15 residues. CDR1 is MNHEY, CDR2 SVGAGI, per germline. V gave up 7 bases and J gave up 2 bases, with 15 bases separating them. The DNA for the CDR3 is TGTGCCAGCACATCCGGCGGTAGGGCCTACAATGAGCAGTTCTTC. Translation: CASTSGGRAYNEQFF.

V is TRBV5-1 and J is TRBJ1-2; TRBD1 agrees at 11 bases. Trimming at V came to 0 bases and at J to 5 bases, leaving 3 bases not matched to a gene. This CDR3 is 15 amino acids long. CDR1 and CDR2 from the germline V gene are SGHRS and YFSETQ. In DNA form, the CDR3 reads TGCGCCAGCAGCTTGGGGACAGGGGGCGGATATGGCTACACCTTC. Its translation is CASSLGTGGGYGYTF.

The CDR3 is CASSLPPPHPQFTEAFF. CDR3 bases: TGTGCCAGCAGCTTACCCCCGCCCCACCCTCAGTTTACCGAAGCTTTCTTT. The chain links TRBV7-9 to TRBJ1-1, with D unclear. The V gene lost 2 bases and the J gene lost 8 bases, with 24 bases spanning the gap. From germline, CDR1 is SEHNR and CDR2 FQNEAQ (reference sequence). The CDR3 runs 17 residues.

This chain links TRBV7-9 with TRBJ2-7; D ambiguous. The CDR3 contains 14 residues. The V end was cut by 5 bases, the J end by 6 bases, with 17 bases between. From germline, CDR1 is SEHNR and CDR2 FQNEAQ (reference sequence). The chain's CDR3 is CASSQTTPSGEQYF. For the CDR3, the DNA is TGTGCCAGCAGCCAGACGACCCCGTCGGGCGAGCAGTACTTC.

V is TRBV5-6 and J is TRBJ1-4, with a possible D match to TRBD1 (5 bases). The CDR3 covers 14 residues. Trimming took 5 bases from V and 8 from J, leaving 16 bases between them. The germline V gene encodes CDR1 SGHDT and CDR2 YYEEEE. The CDR3 loop reads CASSHGGVEEKLFF. DNA for the CDR3: TGTGCCAGCAGTCACGGAGGGGTCGAAGAAAAACTGTTTTTT. Variable domain in full (rest from reference TRBV5-6 and TRBJ1-4): DAGVTQSPTHLIKTRGQQVTLRCSPKSGHDTVSWYQQALGQGPQFIFQYYEEEERQRGNFPDRFSGHQFPNYSSELNVNALLLGDSALYLCASSHGGVEEKLFFGSGTQLSVL.

The chain joins TRBV4-2 to TRBJ2-7; TRBD2 matches 8 bases. CDR1 and CDR2 (germline): LGHNA, YNFKEQ. The CDR3 contains 15 residues. The J segment lost 0 bases and the V segment lost 5 bases, leaving 6 bases of the junction unmatched. The CDR3 region is CASSGGGGHSYEQYF. The CDR3 bases are TGTGCCAGCAGCGGGGGCGGGGGGCACTCCTACGAGCAGTACTTC.

The chain combines TRBV7-2 with TRBJ1-1; D is unresolved. The CDR3 contains 13 residues. Germline V gene sequence: CDR1 SGHTA, CDR2 FQGNSA. V was clipped by 8 bases and J by 2 bases, with 12 bases between them. CDR3 nucleotide sequence: TGTGCCAGCGGCGAGGGTCCTAACACTGAAGCTTTCTTT. Protein sequence: CASGEGPNTEAFF. Full variable domain (remainder filled in from reference TRBV7-2 and TRBJ1-1): GAGVSQSPSNKVTEKGKDVELRCDPISGHTALYWYRQSLGQGLEFLIYFQGNSAPDKSGLPSDRFSAERTGGSVSTLTIQRTQQEDSAVYLCASGEGPNTEAFFGQGTRLTVV.

The chain couples TRBV6-1 to TRBJ1-1; no reliable D call. V was clipped by 2 bases and J by 8 bases, with 12 bases between them. The CDR3 loop spans 13 amino acids. CDR1 is MNHNS, CDR2 SASEGT, per germline. The CDR3 region is CASSEIEIDEAFF. The CDR3 DNA reads TGTGCCAGCAGTGAAATTGAAATAGACGAAGCTTTCTTT.

The chain is built from TRBV5-6 and TRBJ1-5, with a tentative D call TRBD1 (5 bases). This CDR3 is built from 15 residues. CDR1 is SGHDT, CDR2 YYEEEE, per germline. V lost 2 bases and J 5 bases, leaving 14 bases between the germline ends. The CDR3 loop is CASSFARGGHQPQHF. In DNA, the CDR3 is TGTGCCAGCAGCTTTGCTAGGGGAGGTCATCAGCCCCAGCATTTT.

This chain joins TRBV7-9 and TRBJ1-3; unclear D gene. This CDR3 has 14 residues. In germline, CDR1 is SEHNR, CDR2 FQNEAQ (reference sequence). V gave up 1 base and J gave up 3 bases, with 7 bases separating them. CDR3 sequence (DNA): TGTGCCAGCAGCTTAGTTTCCGGTGGAAACACCATATATTTT. It specifies CASSLVSGGNTIYF.

This clone has a handful of counts. The chain is built from TRBV28 and TRBJ2-1, with D tentatively TRBD1 (6 bases). Per germline, CDR1 MDHEN and CDR2 SYDVKM. The CDR3 extends over 11 amino acids. V lost 4 bases and J lost 12, with 10 bases in between. CDR3 in amino acids: CASSSDRRQFF. The DNA for the CDR3 is TGTGCCAGCAGTTCGGACAGACGGCAGTTCTTC.

V is TRBV5-1 and J is TRBJ2-7; possibly TRBD1 for D (5 bases). In germline, CDR1 is SGHRS, CDR2 YFSETQ. The V gene lost 4 bases and the J gene lost 1 base, with 9 bases spanning the gap. The CDR3 totals 13 residues. CDR3 residues: CASSDQGSYEQYF. CDR3 bases: TGCGCCAGCAGCGATCAGGGTTCCTACGAGCAGTACTTC.

This rearrangement joins TRBV5-4 to TRBJ2-2, with D possibly being TRBD2 (6 bases). V was pared by 10 bases and J by 5 bases, with 21 bases between. Germline V gene data show CDR1 as SGHNT and CDR2 as YYREEE (reference sequence). The CDR3 is 15 amino acids. This CDR3 is CAVGPGAILTGELFF. CDR3 bases: TGTGCCGTGGGCCCGGGAGCGATTCTTACCGGGGAGCTGTTTTTT.

This chain joins TRBV7-9 and TRBJ2-3; no clear D gene. This CDR3 is built from 14 residues. Germline V gene data show CDR1 as SEHNR and CDR2 as FQNEAQ (reference sequence). V dropped 2 bases and J dropped 0 bases, with 6 bases sitting between them. In nucleotides, the CDR3 is TGTGCCAGCAGCTTATACAGTAGCACAGATACGCAGTATTTT. Protein: CASSLYSSTDTQYF.

The rearrangement links TRBV15 to TRBJ2-3; either TRBD1 or TRBD2 may fit D (5 bases each). V lost 8 bases to trimming and J lost 6 bases, with 15 bases between them. This CDR3 spans 13 amino acids. CDR1 and CDR2 from the germline V gene are LNHNV and YYDKDF (reference sequence). The CDR3 sequence is CATSILWGDTQYF. The CDR3 DNA reads as TGTGCCACCTCCATCCTCTGGGGGGATACGCAGTATTTT.